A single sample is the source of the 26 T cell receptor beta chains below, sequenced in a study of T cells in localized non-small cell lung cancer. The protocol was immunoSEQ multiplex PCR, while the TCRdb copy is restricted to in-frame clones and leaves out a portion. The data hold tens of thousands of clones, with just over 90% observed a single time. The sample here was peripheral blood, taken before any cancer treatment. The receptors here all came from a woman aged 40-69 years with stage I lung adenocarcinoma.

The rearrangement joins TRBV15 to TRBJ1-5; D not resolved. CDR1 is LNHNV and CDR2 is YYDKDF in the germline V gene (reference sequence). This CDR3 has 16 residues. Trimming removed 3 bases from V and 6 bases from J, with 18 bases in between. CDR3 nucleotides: TGTGCCACCAGCAGCCCCCACAGAACTAGAGCTCAGCCCCAGCATTTT. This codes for CATSSPHRTRAQPQHF.

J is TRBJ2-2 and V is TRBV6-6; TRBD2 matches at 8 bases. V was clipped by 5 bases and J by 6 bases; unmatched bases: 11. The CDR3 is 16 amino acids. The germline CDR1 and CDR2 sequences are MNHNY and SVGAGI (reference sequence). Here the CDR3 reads CASSTGTRGKAGELFF. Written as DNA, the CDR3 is TGTGCCAGCAGTACTGGGACTAGAGGGAAGGCCGGGGAGCTGTTTTTT.

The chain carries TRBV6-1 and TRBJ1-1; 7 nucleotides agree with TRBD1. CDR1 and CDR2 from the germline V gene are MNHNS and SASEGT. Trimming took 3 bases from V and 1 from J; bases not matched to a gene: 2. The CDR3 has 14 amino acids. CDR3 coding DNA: TGTGCCAGCAGTGAGTACAGGGGGAACACTGAAGCTTTCTTT. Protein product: CASSEYRGNTEAFF.

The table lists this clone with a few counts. CDR3 residues: CASSVGGVHTGELFF. For the CDR3, the DNA is TGTGCCAGCAGCGTAGGGGGGGTACACACCGGGGAGCTGTTTTTT. The chain employs TRBV9 and TRBJ2-2, with a possible D match to TRBD2 (6 bases). The V gene's germline CDR1 is SGDLS and CDR2 YYNGEE. CDR3 length: 15 amino acids. V was cut by 0 bases and J by 3 bases, with 9 bases left in between. Looking up the rest from reference TRBV9 and TRBJ2-2 gives the full variable domain: DSGVTQTPKHLITATGQRVTLRCSPRSGDLSVYWYQQSLDQGLQFLIQYYNGEERAKGNILERFSAQQFPDLHSELNLSSLELGDSALYFCASSVGGVHTGELFFGEGSRLTVL.

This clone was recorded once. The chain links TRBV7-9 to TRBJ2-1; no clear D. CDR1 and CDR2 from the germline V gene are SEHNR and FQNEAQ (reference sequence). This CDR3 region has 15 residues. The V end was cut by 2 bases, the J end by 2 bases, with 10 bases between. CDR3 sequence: CASSLSLSPYNEQFF. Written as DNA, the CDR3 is TGTGCCAGCAGCTTAAGCTTGTCACCCTACAATGAGCAGTTCTTC.

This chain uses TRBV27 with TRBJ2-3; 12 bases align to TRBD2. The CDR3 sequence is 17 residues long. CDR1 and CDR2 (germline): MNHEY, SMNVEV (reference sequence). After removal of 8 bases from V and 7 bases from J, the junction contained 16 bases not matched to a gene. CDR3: CASGHVKTSGSVYTQYF. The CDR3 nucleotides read TGTGCCAGCGGGCATGTAAAGACTAGCGGGAGCGTATATACGCAGTATTTT.

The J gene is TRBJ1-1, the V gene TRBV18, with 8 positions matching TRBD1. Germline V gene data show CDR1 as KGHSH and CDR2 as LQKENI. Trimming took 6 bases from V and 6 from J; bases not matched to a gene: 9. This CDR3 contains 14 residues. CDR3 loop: CASSTQGQDPEAFF. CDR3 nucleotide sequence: TGTGCCAGCTCGACCCAGGGACAGGACCCTGAAGCTTTCTTT.

The CDR3 spells CASSPDRGNYGYTF. The CDR3 DNA is TGTGCCAGCAGCCCGGACAGGGGTAACTATGGCTACACCTTC. The chain joins TRBV7-6 to TRBJ1-2; TRBD1 matches 9 bases. The ends lost 5 bases at V and 1 base at J; junction bases unmatched: 2. Per the germline V gene, CDR1 is SGHVS and CDR2 is FNYEAQ. CDR3 length equals 14 residues.

This CDR3 is CASSRGQGITYEQYF. The CDR3 DNA reads as TGTGCCAGCTCGCGAGGACAGGGAATAACCTACGAGCAGTACTTC. This chain joins TRBV18 and TRBJ2-7, with 8 bases identical to TRBD1. Per germline, CDR1 KGHSH and CDR2 LQKENI. The CDR3 spans 15 residues. V trimming: 6 bases; J trimming: 2 bases; junction bases outside the gene matches: 9.

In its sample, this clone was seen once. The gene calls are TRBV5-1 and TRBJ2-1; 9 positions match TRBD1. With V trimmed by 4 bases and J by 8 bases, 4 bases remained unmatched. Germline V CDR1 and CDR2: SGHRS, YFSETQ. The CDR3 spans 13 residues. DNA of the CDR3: TGCGCCAGCAGCCCTAGGACAGGGGATGAGCAGTTCTTC. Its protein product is CASSPRTGDEQFF.

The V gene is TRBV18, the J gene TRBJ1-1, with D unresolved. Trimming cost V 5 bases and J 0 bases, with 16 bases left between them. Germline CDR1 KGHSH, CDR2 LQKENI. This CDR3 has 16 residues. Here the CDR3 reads CASSSGSPGMNTEAFF. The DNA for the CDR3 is TGTGCCAGCTCATCAGGCTCCCCGGGGATGAACACTGAAGCTTTCTTT.

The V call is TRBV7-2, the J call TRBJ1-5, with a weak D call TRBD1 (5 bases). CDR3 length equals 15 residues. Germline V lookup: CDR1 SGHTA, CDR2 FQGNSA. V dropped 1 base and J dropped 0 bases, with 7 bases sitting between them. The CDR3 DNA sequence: TGTGCCAGCAGCTTAGGGGGGGGTAGCAATCAGCCCCAGCATTTT. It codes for CASSLGGGSNQPQHF.

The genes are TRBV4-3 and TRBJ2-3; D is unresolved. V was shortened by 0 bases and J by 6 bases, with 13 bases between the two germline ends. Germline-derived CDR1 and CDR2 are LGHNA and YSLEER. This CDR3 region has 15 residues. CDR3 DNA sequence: TGCGCCAGCAGCCAAGATAGTGCGTACACGGATACGCAGTATTTT. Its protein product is CASSQDSAYTDTQYF.

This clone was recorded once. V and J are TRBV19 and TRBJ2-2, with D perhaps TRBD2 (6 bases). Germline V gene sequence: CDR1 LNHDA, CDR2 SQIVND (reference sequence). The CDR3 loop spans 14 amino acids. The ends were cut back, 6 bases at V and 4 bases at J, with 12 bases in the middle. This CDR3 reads CASSLRRATGELFF. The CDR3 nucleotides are TGTGCCAGTAGCCTTAGGAGGGCCACCGGGGAGCTGTTTTTT.

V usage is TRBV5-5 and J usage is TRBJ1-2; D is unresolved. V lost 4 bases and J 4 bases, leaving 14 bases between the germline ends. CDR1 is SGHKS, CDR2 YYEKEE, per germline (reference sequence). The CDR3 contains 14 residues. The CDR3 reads CASSPDSSGYGYTF. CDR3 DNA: TGTGCCAGCAGCCCGGATTCGAGTGGCTATGGCTACACCTTC. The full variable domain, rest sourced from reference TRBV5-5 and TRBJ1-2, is DAGVTQSPTHLIKTRGQQVTLRCSPISGHKSVSWYQQVLGQGPQFIFQYYEKEERGRGNFPDRFSARQFPNYSSELNVNALLLGDSALYLCASSPDSSGYGYTFGSGTRLTVV.

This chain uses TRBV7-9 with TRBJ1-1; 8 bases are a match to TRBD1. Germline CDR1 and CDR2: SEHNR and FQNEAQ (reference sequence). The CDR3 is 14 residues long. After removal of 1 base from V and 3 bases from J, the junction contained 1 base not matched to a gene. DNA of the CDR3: TGTGCCAGCAGCTTAGGACAGGGGTACACTGAAGCTTTCTTT. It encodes CASSLGQGYTEAFF.

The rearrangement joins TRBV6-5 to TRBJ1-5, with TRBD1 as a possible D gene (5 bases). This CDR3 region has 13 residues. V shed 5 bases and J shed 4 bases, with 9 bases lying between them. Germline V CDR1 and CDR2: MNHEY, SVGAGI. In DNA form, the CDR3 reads TGTGCCAGCAGTATTCAGGGAAATCAGCCCCAGCATTTT. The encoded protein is CASSIQGNQPQHF.

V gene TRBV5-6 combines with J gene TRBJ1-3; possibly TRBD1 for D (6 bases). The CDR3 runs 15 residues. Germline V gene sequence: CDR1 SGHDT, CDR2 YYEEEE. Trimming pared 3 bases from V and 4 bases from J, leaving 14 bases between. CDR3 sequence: CASSYRQAVGNTIYF. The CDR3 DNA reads TGTGCCAGCAGCTACCGACAGGCAGTAGGAAACACCATATATTTT.

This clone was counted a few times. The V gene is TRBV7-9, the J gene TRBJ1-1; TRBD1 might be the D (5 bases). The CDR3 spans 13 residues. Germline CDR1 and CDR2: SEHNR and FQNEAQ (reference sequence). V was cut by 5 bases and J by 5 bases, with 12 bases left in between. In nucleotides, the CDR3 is TGTGCCAGCAGCACAGGCATGAGGACTGAAGCTTTCTTT. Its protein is CASSTGMRTEAFF.

The CDR3 reads CASRARLAGGVEQYF. The CDR3 bases are TGTGCCAGCAGGGCCCGACTAGCGGGAGGGGTCGAGCAGTACTTC. The genes are TRBV2 and TRBJ2-7; TRBD2 agrees at 14 bases. CDR1 and CDR2 (germline): SNHLY, FYNNEI. The CDR3 sequence is 15 residues long. Trimming removed 6 bases from V and 6 bases from J; junction bases left unmatched: 7.

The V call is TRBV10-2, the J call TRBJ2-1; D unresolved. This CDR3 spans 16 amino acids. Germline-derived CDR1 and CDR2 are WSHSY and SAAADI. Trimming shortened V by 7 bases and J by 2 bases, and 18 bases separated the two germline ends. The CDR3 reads CASKYQDKTPYNEQFF. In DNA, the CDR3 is TGCGCCAGCAAATATCAAGACAAAACCCCCTACAATGAGCAGTTCTTC.

The CDR3 DNA sequence: TGTGCCAGCAGCTTTCTTAGTGGGGCGTACCAGAACACTGAAGCTTTCTTT. It encodes CASSFLSGAYQNTEAFF. The V call is TRBV13, the J call TRBJ1-1, with a tentative D call TRBD1 (5 bases). This CDR3 has 17 residues. CDR1 is PRHDT and CDR2 is FYEKMQ in the germline V gene (reference sequence). V gave up 3 bases and J gave up 1 base, with 18 bases separating them. Full variable domain (rest looked up from reference TRBV13 and TRBJ1-1): AAGVIQSPRHLIKEKRETATLKCYPIPRHDTVYWYQQGPGQDPQFLISFYEKMQSDKGSIPDRFSAQQFSDYHSELNMSSLELGDSALYFCASSFLSGAYQNTEAFFGQGTRLTVV.

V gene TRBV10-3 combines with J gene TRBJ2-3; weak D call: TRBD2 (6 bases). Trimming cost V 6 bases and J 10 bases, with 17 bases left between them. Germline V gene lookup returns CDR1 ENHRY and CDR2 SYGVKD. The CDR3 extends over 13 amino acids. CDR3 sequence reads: CAISHTGAPAQYF. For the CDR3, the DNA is TGTGCCATCAGCCATACGGGAGCCCCTGCGCAGTATTTT.

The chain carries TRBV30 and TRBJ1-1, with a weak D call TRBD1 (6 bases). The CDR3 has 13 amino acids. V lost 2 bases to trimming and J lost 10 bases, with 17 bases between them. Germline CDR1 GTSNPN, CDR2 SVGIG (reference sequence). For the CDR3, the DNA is TGTGCCTGGAGTAGTCAGGGGTCGGTGCGAGCTTTCTTT. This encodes CAWSSQGSVRAFF.

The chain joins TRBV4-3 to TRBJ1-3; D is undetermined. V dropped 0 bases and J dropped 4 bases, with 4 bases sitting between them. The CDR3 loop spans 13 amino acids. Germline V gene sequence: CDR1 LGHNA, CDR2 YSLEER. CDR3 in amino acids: CASSQDLGNTIYF. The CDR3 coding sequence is TGCGCCAGCAGCCAAGATCTCGGAAACACCATATATTTT.

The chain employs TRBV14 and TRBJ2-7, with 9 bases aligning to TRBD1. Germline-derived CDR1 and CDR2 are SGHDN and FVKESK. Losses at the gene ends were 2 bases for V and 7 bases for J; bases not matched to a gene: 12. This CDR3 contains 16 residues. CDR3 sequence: CASSQPGQGTVGEQYF. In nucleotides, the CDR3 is TGTGCCAGCAGCCAACCAGGACAGGGGACAGTAGGGGAGCAGTACTTC.